This TCR beta chain appears in the sequencing data of a study of blood T cell repertoires in COVID-19. Study information: The cDNA or gDNA used as material had been derived from T cells, B-cell-depleted T cells, or PBMCs.

The CDR3 totals 13 residues. V was pared by 4 bases and J by 10 bases, with 15 bases between. Looked up from germline, CDR1 is WSHSY and CDR2 is SAAADI. This clone has a single count. As originally analysed: Reference gene primers were amplified, and this amplification served to estimate nucleated cell counts. Libraries were prepared by immunoSEQ multiplex PCR; TCRdb keeps only in-frame clonotypes and omits some of them. V and J calls and clone size are as listed in that table; D and trimming were resolved from the DNA. Here the sample spans 200,000 to 300,000 clones, 83% being singletons. The rearrangement uses TRBV10-2 and TRBJ2-3; no clear D gene. This TCR was sampled from a human donor in a cohort sampled during active COVID-19. The specimen was peripheral blood. CDR3 coding DNA: TGCGCCAGCAGTGTTGAGACTTCATATCCGCAGTATTTT. Protein product: CASSVETSYPQYF.